This T cell receptor beta chain was sequenced in a study of T cell responses to AZD1222 COVID-19 vaccine. Germline V lookup: CDR1 KGHSH, CDR2 LQKENI. Trimming pared 4 bases from V and 2 bases from J, leaving 8 bases between. The CDR3 length is 13 residues. Measured with immunoSEQ multiplex PCR; TCRdb has only the in-frame clones, and not every one. The data contain 73,000 or so clones, roughly four fifths of them seen just once; the ten biggest clones take up under 7%. The sequences come from peripheral blood, collected on day 0 of AZD1222 vaccination. This TCR came from an adult in good health. V usage is TRBV18 and J usage is TRBJ1-1; unclear D gene. CDR3 residues: CASSLGPNTEAFF. As DNA, the CDR3 is TGTGCCAGCTCACTCGGACCCAACACTGAAGCTTTCTTT.